This is a list of T cell receptor beta chains from one sample in a study of T cell repertoires in cytomegalovirus infection. TCRdb processed the reads anew with MiXCR; each CDR3 protein has one entry. The repertoire holds hundreds of thousands of distinct CDR3 sequences, with over 7.5% as singletons. Sequencing input: PBMCs. The receptors here all came from a human donor in good health (CMV status not recorded). Some clones in this sample may be carry-over from other donors' samples. The CDR3 runs from the conserved cysteine through the conserved F or W. Fields, in order: J gene, CDR3 length, V gene, D gene, clone size, CDR3 protein, CDR3 DNA. A D gene is named only where the DNA matches it firmly. The size of a clone is reported for some rows only, either as once, few or many, or as a class for expanded clones.

TRBJ2-2,17,TRBV6-2/TRBV6-3,TRBD2,few,CASNTGLLAGVSGELFF,TGTGCCAGCAACACGGGATTACTAGCGGGAGTATCTGGGGAGCTGTTTTTT
TRBJ2-3,17,TRBV7-6,TRBD1,NA,CASSLGIDRGRTDTQYF,TGTGCCAGCAGCTTAGGTATCGACAGGGGCCGCACAGATACGCAGTATTTT
TRBJ1-3,14,TRBV12-3/TRBV12-4,NA,many,CASSRDFSGNTIYF,TGTGCCAGCAGTCGGGACTTCTCTGGAAACACCATATATTTT
TRBJ2-1,16,TRBV12-5,TRBD2,few,CASALSGRAPYNEQFF,TGTGCTAGTGCCCTTAGCGGGAGGGCCCCCTACAATGAGCAGTTCTTC
TRBJ2-7,14,TRBV7-2,NA,few,CASSLREFTYEQYF,TGTGCCAGCAGCTTAAGGGAGTTTACGTACGAGCAGTACTTC
TRBJ2-3,16,TRBV20-1,TRBD2,few,CSAPGLAGTSTDTQYF,TGCAGTGCCCCCGGACTAGCGGGGACTAGCACAGATACGCAGTATTTT
TRBJ2-7,13,TRBV7-2,NA,many,CASSAWKDGEQYF,TGTGCCAGCAGCGCGTGGAAGGATGGGGAGCAGTACTTC
TRBJ1-1,15,TRBV3-1,NA,NA,CASSQAGGGNTEAFF,TGTGCCAGCAGCCAAGCCGGAGGGGGGAACACTGAAGCTTTCTTT
TRBJ2-7,15,TRBV11-2,TRBD1,few,CASSQIQGTFLEQYF,TGTGCCAGCAGCCAGATACAGGGGACCTTTCTCGAGCAGTACTTC
TRBJ1-4,16,TRBV7-2,NA,NA,CASSFGLFSTNEKLFF,TGTGCCAGCAGCTTTGGGCTTTTTTCAACTAATGAAAAACTGTTTTTT
TRBJ2-1,15,TRBV29-1,TRBD2,NA,CSVEGEVGSGSKQFF,TGCAGCGTTGAAGGGGAGGTGGGTAGCGGGAGTAAGCAGTTCTTC